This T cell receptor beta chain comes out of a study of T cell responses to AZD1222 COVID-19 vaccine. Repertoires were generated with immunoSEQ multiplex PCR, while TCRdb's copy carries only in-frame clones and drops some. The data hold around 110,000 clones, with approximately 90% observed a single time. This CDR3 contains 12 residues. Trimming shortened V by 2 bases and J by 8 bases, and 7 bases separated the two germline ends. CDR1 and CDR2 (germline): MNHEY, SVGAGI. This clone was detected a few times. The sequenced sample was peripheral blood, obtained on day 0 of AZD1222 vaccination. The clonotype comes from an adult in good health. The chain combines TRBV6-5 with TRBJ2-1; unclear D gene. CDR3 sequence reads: CASSYDSHEQFF. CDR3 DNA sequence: TGTGCCAGCAGTTACGACTCCCATGAGCAGTTCTTC.